A selection of T cell receptor beta chains follows, all from one sample in a study of T cells in Graves' hyperthyroidism and ophthalmopathy. TCRdb called the multiplex PCR reads again in MiXCR, with one record for every CDR3 protein. The sample records about 770,000 distinct CDR3 sequences, around 20% being singletons. The sample consisted of blood. The receptors shown here come from a woman aged 45-65 years with Graves' hyperthyroidism that later progressed to Graves' ophthalmopathy. Both conserved end residues are trimmed from each CDR3. Size is omitted from some rows. Given values are once, few, many or a class for expanded clones.

size: -; V: TRBV24-1; J: TRBJ1-1; CDR3: ATMNGMNTEAF
size: few; V: TRBV3-1; J: TRBJ1-2; CDR3: ASSQQGAFGYGYT
size: many; V: TRBV7-2; J: TRBJ2-5; CDR3: ASSSRLAVQETQY
size: many; V: TRBV5-1; J: TRBJ1-1; CDR3: ASSLESITEAF
size: few; V: TRBV3-1; J: TRBJ1-1; CDR3: ASSLESEAF
size: -; V: TRBV2; J: TRBJ2-5; CDR3: ASGSATWETQY
size: few; V: TRBV7-3; J: TRBJ2-5; CDR3: ASSSTVNQETQY
size: -; V: TRBV7-9; J: TRBJ2-7; CDR3: ASSSRAGSSYEQY
size: many; V: TRBV2; J: TRBJ1-5; CDR3: ASVGTGRNQPQH
size: -; V: TRBV10-3; J: TRBJ2-5; CDR3: AIKTRGETQY
size: few; V: TRBV9; J: TRBJ2-2; CDR3: ASDSGRGTGELF
size: few; V: TRBV7-7; J: TRBJ2-3; CDR3: ASSLSRGGADTQY